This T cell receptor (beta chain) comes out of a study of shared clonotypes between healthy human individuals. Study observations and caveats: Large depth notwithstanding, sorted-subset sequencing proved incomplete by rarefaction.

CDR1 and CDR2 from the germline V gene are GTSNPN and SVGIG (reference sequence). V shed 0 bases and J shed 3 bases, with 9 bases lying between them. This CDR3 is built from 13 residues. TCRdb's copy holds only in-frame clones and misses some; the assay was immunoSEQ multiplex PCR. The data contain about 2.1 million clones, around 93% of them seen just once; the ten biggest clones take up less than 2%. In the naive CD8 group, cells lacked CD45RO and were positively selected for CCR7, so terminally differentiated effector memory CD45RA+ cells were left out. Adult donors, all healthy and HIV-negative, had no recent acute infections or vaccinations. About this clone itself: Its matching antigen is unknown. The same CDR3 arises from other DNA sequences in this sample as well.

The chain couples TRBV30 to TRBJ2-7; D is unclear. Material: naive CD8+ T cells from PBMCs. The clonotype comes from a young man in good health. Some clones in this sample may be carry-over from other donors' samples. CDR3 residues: CAWSVGSNYEQYF. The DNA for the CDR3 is TGTGCCTGGAGTGTAGGGTCCAACTACGAGCAGTACTTC.